This T cell receptor beta chain was sequenced in a study of blood T cell repertoires in COVID-19. Study at large: Specimens from acute and convalescent COVID-19 originated in the United States, Italy and Spain. T cells, B-cell-depleted T cells, or PBMCs provided the cDNA or gDNA that served as material.

Authors' analysis steps: Amplifying reference gene primers gave estimates of nucleated cell counts. The repertoire was sequenced with immunoSEQ multiplex PCR; TCRdb's copy has only in-frame clones and lacks some. D and trimming come from the DNA, and the V and J calls and clone size come from that table. Among about 45,000 clones listed, 82% were seen once. The V gene end was trimmed by 5 bases and the J gene end by 8 bases; junction bases not matched to a gene: 16. Germline V gene data show CDR1 as SGHTA and CDR2 as FQGNSA. The CDR3 totals 16 residues. The J gene is TRBJ2-3, the V gene TRBV7-2, with 7 bases that match TRBD2. The sequenced material came from peripheral blood. The TCR originated in a human donor in a cohort sampled during active COVID-19. CDR3 sequence: CASSPPGLITGGTQYF. Here the CDR3 DNA reads TGTGCCAGCAGCCCTCCCGGACTCATTACGGGAGGTACGCAGTATTTT.